This TCR beta chain was identified in a study of cytomegalovirus exposure and HLA in healthy donors. The germline V gene has CDR1 SGDLS and CDR2 YYNGEE. V gave up 0 bases and J gave up 5 bases; unmatched junction bases: 6. The CDR3 has 16 amino acids. Regarding this clone: Its specificity is unknown.

Study-wide results and limits: Presence/absence analyses took donor sequencing depth as roughly uniform.

The PCR contained 60 Vbeta and 13 Jbeta primers. This table comes from immunoSEQ multiplex PCR, and its TCRdb copy is limited to in-frame clones, with some not included. The sample has under 200,000 clones; over 75% are singletons. The TCR was taken from a man aged 18 to 29 in good health and CMV-seropositive. The genes are TRBV9 and TRBJ1-4; 8 nucleotides align to TRBD1. Sequencing used PBMCs. The CDR3 DNA reads as TGTGCCAGCAGCGTAGTCGGACAGGGCTTCAATGAAAAACTGTTTTTT. As protein: CASSVVGQGFNEKLFF.